The 17 T cell receptor beta chains given below trace back to one sample, sequenced in a study of T cell responses to AZD1222 COVID-19 vaccine. Method: immunoSEQ multiplex PCR; TCRdb's copy keeps in-frame clones and lacks some. The sample holds around 78,000 clones; about nine tenths are singletons and the top ten take around 1.5%. Sequenced material: peripheral blood, taken 28 days after the second AZD1222 dose. The source of these receptors is an adult who received the AZD1222 COVID-19 vaccine.

This chain's CDR3 is CAWGGLGEQFF. CDR3 sequence (DNA): TGTGCCTGGGGTGGGCTAGGTGAGCAGTTCTTC. The J gene is TRBJ2-1, the V gene TRBV30; D not resolved. The germline CDR1 and CDR2 sequences are GTSNPN and SVGIG (reference sequence). Trimming pared 5 bases from V and 9 bases from J, leaving 11 bases between. This CDR3 has 11 residues.

The J gene is TRBJ2-2, the V gene TRBV6-5; maybe TRBD1 (6 bases). The CDR3 contains 16 residues. The germline CDR1 and CDR2 sequences are MNHEY and SVGAGI. Trimming stripped 2 bases from V and 10 bases from J, with 20 bases between. The CDR3 loop reads CASSYGFGVRGPELFF. CDR3 DNA sequence: TGTGCCAGCAGTTACGGTTTCGGCGTCAGGGGCCCGGAGCTGTTTTTT.

V usage is TRBV7-9 and J usage is TRBJ2-2; the D is unclear. This CDR3 has 14 residues. Germline V lookup: CDR1 SEHNR, CDR2 FQNEAQ (reference sequence). Trimming left V 5 bases short and J 4 bases short, with 11 bases between. The CDR3 region is CASSPQPGTGELFF. The CDR3 nucleotides are TGTGCCAGCAGCCCCCAGCCGGGCACCGGGGAGCTGTTTTTT.

This chain connects TRBV6-4 to TRBJ1-2, with D possibly being TRBD1 (5 bases). V was trimmed by 6 bases and J by 4 bases, leaving 15 bases between them. Per the germline V gene, CDR1 is MRHNA and CDR2 is SNTAGT. The CDR3 length is 14 residues. In nucleotides, the CDR3 is TGTGCCAGCAGCAATGCGGGACTCACCTATGGCTACACCTTC. As protein: CASSNAGLTYGYTF.

The chain carries TRBV7-9 and TRBJ2-1; D gene ambiguous. CDR1 and CDR2 (germline): SEHNR, FQNEAQ (reference sequence). V was clipped by 5 bases and J by 7 bases, with 18 bases between them. CDR3 length: 15 amino acids. The CDR3 loop is CASSPWSTLLNEQFF. The CDR3 bases are TGTGCCAGCAGCCCCTGGTCGACCCTTTTGAATGAGCAGTTCTTC. Based on the CDR3 plus reference TRBV7-9 and TRBJ2-1, the full variable domain is DTGVSQNPRHKITKRGQNVTFRCDPISEHNRLYWYRQTLGQGPEFLTYFQNEAQLEKSRLLSDRFSAERPKGSFSTLEIQRTEQGDSAMYLCASSPWSTLLNEQFFGPGTRLTVL.

This clone was seen a single time. V gene TRBV6-5 combines with J gene TRBJ1-5; D unresolved. Trimming shortened V by 0 bases and J by 3 bases, and 12 bases separated the two germline ends. Germline CDR1 is MNHEY and CDR2 is SVGAGI. This CDR3 contains 16 residues. In DNA, the CDR3 is TGTGCCAGCAGTTACTCGGCTACAGCATCCAATCAGCCCCAGCATTTT. Translated: CASSYSATASNQPQHF.

In this sample, this clone turned up once. The CDR3 DNA is TGTGCCAGCAGTTACCCCGGGGGAGGGCCCAACGAGCAGTACTTC. Protein: CASSYPGGGPNEQYF. This rearrangement joins TRBV6-6 to TRBJ2-7; 7 nucleotides match TRBD2. With 2 bases clipped from V and 5 bases from J, the junction kept 9 bases outside the gene matches. This CDR3 spans 15 amino acids. Germline V lookup: CDR1 MNHNY, CDR2 SVGAGI (reference sequence).

The J gene is TRBJ1-3, the V gene TRBV7-2; D remains unclear. CDR3 size: 12 residues. Germline loops: CDR1 SGHTA, CDR2 FQGNSA. The ends were cut back, 6 bases at V and 4 bases at J, with 7 bases in the middle. The CDR3 region is CASRAAGNTIYF. CDR3 coding DNA: TGTGCCAGCAGGGCGGCAGGAAACACCATATATTTT.

The chain couples TRBV12-3 or TRBV12-4 to TRBJ2-1, with 10 bases aligning to TRBD2. The CDR3 covers 12 residues. V shed 8 bases, J shed 9 bases, and the junction held 4 bases outside the gene matches. CDR3 in amino acids: CASSSGGREQFF. The CDR3 region has the DNA TGTGCCAGCTCTAGCGGGGGACGTGAGCAGTTCTTC.

The rearrangement links TRBV18 to TRBJ2-5; 10 bases line up with TRBD2. The junction had 13 bases not matched to a gene; V was cut back by 1 base and J by 5 bases. There are 18 residues in the CDR3. From germline, CDR1 is KGHSH and CDR2 LQKENI. The CDR3 is CASSPQRGPSGGGETQYF. The CDR3 region has the DNA TGTGCCAGCTCACCACAGCGAGGTCCTAGCGGGGGTGGCGAGACCCAGTACTTC.

The rearrangement joins TRBV6-5 to TRBJ2-7; D not resolved. V was cut by 4 bases and J by 6 bases, with 7 bases left in between. The CDR3 length is 11 residues. Germline CDR1 reads MNHEY; CDR2 reads SVGAGI. The CDR3 sequence is CASSLGGEQYF. As DNA, the CDR3 is TGTGCCAGCAGTTTGGGTGGCGAGCAGTACTTC.

In this sample, this clone turned up a few times. The chain joins TRBV4-2 to TRBJ2-7, with D hard to call. V dropped 0 bases and J dropped 1 base, with 13 bases sitting between them. This CDR3 region has 16 residues. Germline CDR1 reads LGHNA; CDR2 reads YNFKEQ. CDR3 amino acids: CASSQDVLASSYEQYF. The CDR3, as DNA: TGTGCCAGCAGCCAAGATGTGTTGGCTTCATCCTACGAGCAGTACTTC.

The chain has TRBV7-9 and TRBJ1-4; D perhaps matches TRBD1 (5 bases). V dropped 5 bases and J dropped 7 bases, with 11 bases sitting between them. Germline V lookup: CDR1 SEHNR, CDR2 FQNEAQ (reference sequence). This CDR3 is built from 13 residues. The CDR3 nucleotides read TGTGCCAGCAGCCAAACAGGATCTGAAAAACTGTTTTTT. It codes for CASSQTGSEKLFF.

J is TRBJ2-7 and V is TRBV7-8; 7 bases match TRBD1. V trimming: 5 bases; J trimming: 3 bases; junction bases outside the gene matches: 7. The CDR3 is made up of 14 amino acids. Germline CDR1 SGHVS, CDR2 FQNEAQ. The CDR3 sequence is CASSLSTGSYEQYF. The CDR3 nucleotides read TGTGCCAGCAGCCTCTCGACAGGGAGCTACGAGCAGTACTTC. The whole variable domain, filled in from reference TRBV7-8 and TRBJ2-7, reads GAGVSQSPRYKVAKRGQDVALRCDPISGHVSLFWYQQALGQGPEFLTYFQNEAQLDKSGLPSDRFFAERPEGSVSTLKIQRTQQEDSAVYLCASSLSTGSYEQYFGPGTRLTVT.

The rearrangement uses TRBV28 and TRBJ1-2; 9 nucleotides align to TRBD1. The CDR3 runs 15 residues. Germline assignment: CDR1 MDHEN and CDR2 SYDVKM. Trimming removed 4 bases from V and 6 bases from J; junction bases left unmatched: 9. The CDR3 coding sequence is TGTGCCAGCAGTTCCGTACCCGGGACAGGGAATGGCTACACCTTC. Its translation: CASSSVPGTGNGYTF.

The chain combines TRBV19 with TRBJ1-1, with D unclear. The CDR3 is 13 amino acids. The V and J ends lost 7 bases and 3 bases respectively, with 12 bases between them. Germline lookup yields CDR1 LNHDA and CDR2 SQIVND (reference sequence). CDR3 coding DNA: TGTGCCAGTACGCCCACGGGATACACTGAAGCTTTCTTT. This translates into CASTPTGYTEAFF.

The rearrangement uses TRBV11-1 and TRBJ1-2; D may be TRBD1 (5 bases). The germline CDR1 and CDR2 sequences are SGHAT and FQDESV (reference sequence). CDR3 size: 15 residues. The V end was cut by 5 bases, the J end by 5 bases, with 18 bases between. CDR3 loop: CASSRTGIGPYGYTF. DNA for the CDR3: TGTGCCAGCAGCCGAACAGGCATTGGGCCATATGGCTACACCTTC.